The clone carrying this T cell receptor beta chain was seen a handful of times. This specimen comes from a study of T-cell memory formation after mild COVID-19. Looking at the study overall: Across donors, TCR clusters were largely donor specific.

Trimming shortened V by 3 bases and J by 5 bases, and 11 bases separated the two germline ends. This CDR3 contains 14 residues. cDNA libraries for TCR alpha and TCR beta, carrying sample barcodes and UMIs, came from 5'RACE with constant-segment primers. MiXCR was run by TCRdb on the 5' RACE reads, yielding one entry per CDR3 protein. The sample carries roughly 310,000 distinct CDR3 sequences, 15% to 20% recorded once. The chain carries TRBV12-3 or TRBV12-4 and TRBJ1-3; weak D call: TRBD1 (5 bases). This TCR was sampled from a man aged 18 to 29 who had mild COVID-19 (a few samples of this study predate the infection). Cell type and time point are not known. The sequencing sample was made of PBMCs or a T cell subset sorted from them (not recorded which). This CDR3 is CASSLGDIRNTIYF. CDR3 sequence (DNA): TGTGCCAGCAGTTTGGGGGATATTAGAAACACCATATATTTT.